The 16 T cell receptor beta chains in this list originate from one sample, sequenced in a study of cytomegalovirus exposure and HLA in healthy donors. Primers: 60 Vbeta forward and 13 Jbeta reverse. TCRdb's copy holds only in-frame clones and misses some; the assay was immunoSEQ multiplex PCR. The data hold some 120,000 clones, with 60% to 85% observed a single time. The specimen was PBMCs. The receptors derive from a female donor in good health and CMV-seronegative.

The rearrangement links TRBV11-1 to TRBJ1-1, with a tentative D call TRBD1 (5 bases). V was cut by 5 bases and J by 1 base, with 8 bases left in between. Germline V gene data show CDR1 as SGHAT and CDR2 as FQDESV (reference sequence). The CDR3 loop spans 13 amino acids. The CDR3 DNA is TGTGCCAGCAGCCTGGGGGGGAACACTGAAGCTTTCTTT. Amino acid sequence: CASSLGGNTEAFF.

The CDR3 nucleotides are TGTGCCAGCAGCTTAGCGGGAGCCTCGATCGAGCAGTACTTC. It specifies CASSLAGASIEQYF. V is TRBV7-9 and J is TRBJ2-7, with D possibly TRBD2 on 5 matching bases. The germline V gene has CDR1 SEHNR and CDR2 FQNEAQ (reference sequence). Trimming took off 0 bases at V and 6 bases at J, with 12 bases between the two ends. The CDR3 is made up of 14 amino acids.

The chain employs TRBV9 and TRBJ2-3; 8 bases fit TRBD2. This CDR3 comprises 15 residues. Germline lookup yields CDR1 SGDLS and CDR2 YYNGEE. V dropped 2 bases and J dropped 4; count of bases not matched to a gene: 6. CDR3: CASSVGGGWADTQYF. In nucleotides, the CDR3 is TGTGCCAGCAGCGTTGGCGGGGGGTGGGCAGATACGCAGTATTTT.

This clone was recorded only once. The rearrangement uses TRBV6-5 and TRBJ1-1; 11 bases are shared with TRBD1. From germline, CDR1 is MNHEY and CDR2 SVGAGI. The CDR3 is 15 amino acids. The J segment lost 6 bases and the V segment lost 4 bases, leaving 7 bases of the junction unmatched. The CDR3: CASSFMDRGPSEAFF. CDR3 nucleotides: TGTGCCAGCAGTTTTATGGACAGGGGGCCTTCTGAAGCTTTCTTT.

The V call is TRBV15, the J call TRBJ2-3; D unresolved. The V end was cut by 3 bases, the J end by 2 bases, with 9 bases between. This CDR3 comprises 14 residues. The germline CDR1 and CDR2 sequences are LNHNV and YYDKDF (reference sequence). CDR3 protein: CATSSSVNTDTQYF. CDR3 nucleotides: TGTGCCACCAGCAGTTCAGTGAACACAGATACGCAGTATTTT.

The CDR3 DNA reads as TGTGCCAGCAGTTTCCGGGACAGGGTGGAAAATGAGCAGTTCTTC. It yields the protein CASSFRDRVENEQFF. The chain joins TRBV11-2 to TRBJ2-1, with 9 bases aligning to TRBD1. Germline loops: CDR1 SGHAT, CDR2 FQNNGV. The CDR3 is made up of 15 amino acids. V lost 6 bases, J lost 7 bases, and 10 bases stayed unmatched. Full variable domain (rest looked up from reference TRBV11-2 and TRBJ2-1): EAGVAQSPRYKIIEKRQSVAFWCNPISGHATLYWYQQILGQGPKLLIQFQNNGVVDDSQLPKDRFSAERLKGVDSTLKIQPAKLEDSAVYLCASSFRDRVENEQFFGPGTRLTVL.

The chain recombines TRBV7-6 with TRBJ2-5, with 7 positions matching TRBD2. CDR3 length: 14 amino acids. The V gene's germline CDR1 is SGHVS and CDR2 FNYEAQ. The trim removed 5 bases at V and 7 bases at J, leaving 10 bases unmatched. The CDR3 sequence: CASSPPGGGLTQYF. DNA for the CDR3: TGTGCCAGCAGCCCTCCGGGCGGGGGTTTGACCCAGTACTTC.

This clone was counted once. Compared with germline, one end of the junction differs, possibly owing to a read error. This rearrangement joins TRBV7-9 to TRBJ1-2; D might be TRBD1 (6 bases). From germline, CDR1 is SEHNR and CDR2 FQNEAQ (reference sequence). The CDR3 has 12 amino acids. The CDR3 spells CSSSWTDYGYTF. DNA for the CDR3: TGTTCCAGCAGCTGGACAGACTATGGCTACACCTTC.

The CDR3 bases are TGTGCCAGCAGCTTGGAGACTTATGGCTACACCTTC. Translating gives CASSLETYGYTF. The chain is built from TRBV5-5 and TRBJ1-2; no definite D call. The CDR3 totals 12 residues. V was cut by 0 bases and J by 5 bases, with 5 bases left in between. The germline V gene encodes CDR1 SGHKS and CDR2 YYEKEE (reference sequence).

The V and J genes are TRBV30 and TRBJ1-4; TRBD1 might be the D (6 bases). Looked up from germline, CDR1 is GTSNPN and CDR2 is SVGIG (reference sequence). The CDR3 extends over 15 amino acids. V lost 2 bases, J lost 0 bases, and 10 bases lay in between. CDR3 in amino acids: CAWSIGTTTNEKLFF. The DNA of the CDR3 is TGTGCCTGGAGTATTGGGACAACAACTAATGAAAAACTGTTTTTT. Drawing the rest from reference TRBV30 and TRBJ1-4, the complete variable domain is SQTIHQWPATLVQPVGSPLSLECTVEGTSNPNLYWYRQAAGRGLQLLFYSVGIGQISSEVPQNLSASRPQDRQFILSSKKLLLSDSGFYLCAWSIGTTTNEKLFFGSGTQLSVL.

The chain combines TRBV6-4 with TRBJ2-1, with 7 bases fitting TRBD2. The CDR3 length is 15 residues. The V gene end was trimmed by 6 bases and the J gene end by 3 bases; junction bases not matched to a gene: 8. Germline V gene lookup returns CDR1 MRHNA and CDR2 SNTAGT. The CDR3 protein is CASRTSGMRYNEQFF. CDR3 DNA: TGTGCCAGCAGGACCAGCGGGATGCGCTACAATGAGCAGTTCTTC.

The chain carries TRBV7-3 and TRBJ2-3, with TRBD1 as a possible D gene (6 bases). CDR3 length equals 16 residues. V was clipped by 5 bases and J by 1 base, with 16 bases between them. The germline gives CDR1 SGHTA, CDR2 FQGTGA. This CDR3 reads CASSESDGGGTDTQYF. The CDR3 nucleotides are TGTGCCAGCAGCGAATCAGATGGGGGCGGCACAGATACGCAGTATTTT.

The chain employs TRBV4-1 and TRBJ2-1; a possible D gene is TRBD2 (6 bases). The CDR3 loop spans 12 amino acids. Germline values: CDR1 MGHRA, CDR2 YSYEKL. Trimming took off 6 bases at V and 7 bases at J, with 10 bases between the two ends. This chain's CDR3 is CASSLGGNEQFF. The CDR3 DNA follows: TGCGCCAGCAGTCTTGGAGGGAATGAGCAGTTCTTC.

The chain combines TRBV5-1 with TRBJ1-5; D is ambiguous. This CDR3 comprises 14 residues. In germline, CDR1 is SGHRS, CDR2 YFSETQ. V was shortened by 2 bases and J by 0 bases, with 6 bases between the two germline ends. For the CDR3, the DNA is TGCGCCAGCAGCTTTGGAGGTAGCAATCAGCCCCAGCATTTT. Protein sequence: CASSFGGSNQPQHF.

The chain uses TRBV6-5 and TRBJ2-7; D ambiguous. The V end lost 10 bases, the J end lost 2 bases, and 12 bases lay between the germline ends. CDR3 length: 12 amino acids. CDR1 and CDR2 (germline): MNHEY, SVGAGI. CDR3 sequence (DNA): TGTGCCACCCGTCGAGCGACCTACGAGCAGTACTTC. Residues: CATRRATYEQYF.

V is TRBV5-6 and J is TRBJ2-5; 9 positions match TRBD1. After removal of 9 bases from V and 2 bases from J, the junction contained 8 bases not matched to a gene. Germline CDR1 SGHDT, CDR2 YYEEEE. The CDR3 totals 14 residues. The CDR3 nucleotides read TGTGCCACTCAGGGACAGGGCTTTCAAGAGACCCAGTACTTC. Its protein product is CATQGQGFQETQYF. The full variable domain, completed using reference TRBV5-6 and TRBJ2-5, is DAGVTQSPTHLIKTRGQQVTLRCSPKSGHDTVSWYQQALGQGPQFIFQYYEEEERQRGNFPDRFSGHQFPNYSSELNVNALLLGDSALYLCATQGQGFQETQYFGPGTRLLVL.